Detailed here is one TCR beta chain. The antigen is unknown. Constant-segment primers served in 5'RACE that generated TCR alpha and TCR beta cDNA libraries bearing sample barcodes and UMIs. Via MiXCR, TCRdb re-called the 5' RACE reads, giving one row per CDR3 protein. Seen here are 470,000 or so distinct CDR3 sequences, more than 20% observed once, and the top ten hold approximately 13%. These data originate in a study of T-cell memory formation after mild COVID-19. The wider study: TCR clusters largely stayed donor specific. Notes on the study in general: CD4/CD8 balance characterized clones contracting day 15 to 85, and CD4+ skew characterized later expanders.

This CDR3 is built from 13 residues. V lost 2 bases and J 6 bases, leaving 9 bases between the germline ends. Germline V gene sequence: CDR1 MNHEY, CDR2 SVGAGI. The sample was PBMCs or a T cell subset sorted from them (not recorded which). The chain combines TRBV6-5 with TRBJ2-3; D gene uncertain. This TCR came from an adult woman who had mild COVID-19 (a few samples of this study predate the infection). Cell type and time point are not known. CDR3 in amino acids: CASSYGLRDTQYF. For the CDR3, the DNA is TGTGCCAGCAGTTACGGTCTCCGGGATACGCAGTATTTT.